This TCR beta chain was profiled in a study of neurological immune-mediated disorders. This clonotype was seen at least ten times. TCRdb passed the 5' RACE reads through MiXCR, listing each CDR3 protein once. Among roughly 75,000 distinct CDR3 sequences listed, 2.5% to 3% were seen once. Germline V gene lookup returns CDR1 SQVTM and CDR2 ANQGSEA. There are 12 residues in the CDR3. V dropped 3 bases and J dropped 8 bases, with 14 bases sitting between them. V usage is TRBV29-1 and J usage is TRBJ2-7; D may be TRBD2 (5 bases). Sequenced: PBMCs. This clonotype was obtained from a woman aged 25 to 39 with multiple sclerosis. CDR3 region: CSVEEDQRQQYF. The CDR3 bases are TGCAGCGTTGAGGAGGACCAACGACAGCAGTACTTC.